This T cell receptor beta chain is from a study of blood T cell repertoires in COVID-19. As for the study in general: Samples taken during acute and convalescent COVID-19 were collected in the United States, Italy and Spain. PBMCs, B-cell-depleted T cells, or T cells provided the cDNA or gDNA that made up the material.

Per the authors' pipeline: Estimation of nucleated cell counts was performed using reference gene primer amplification. Libraries were prepared by immunoSEQ multiplex PCR; TCRdb keeps only in-frame clonotypes and omits some of them. V and J calls and clone size are as listed in that table; D and trimming were resolved from the DNA. The sample carries approximately 350,000 clones, about 87% recorded once. Deletions cut 0 bases from V and 3 bases from J, with 12 bases between. Germline CDR1 PRHDT, CDR2 FYEKMQ (reference sequence). The CDR3 has 16 amino acids. The chain recombines TRBV13 with TRBJ2-1, with D possibly TRBD2 on 6 matching bases. Sequencing was performed on peripheral blood. The sequence came from a woman in her forties or fifties with COVID-19, enrolled during active disease. The CDR3 sequence: CASSLGDSGHYNEQFF. In nucleotides, the CDR3 is TGTGCCAGCAGCTTAGGGGATAGCGGACACTACAATGAGCAGTTCTTC.